This paragraph reports one T cell receptor beta chain. Antigen: not known. The entry originates in a study of radiotherapy plus CTLA-4 blockade in lung cancer. Overall study context: There were objective responses in 15% to 20% of patients, and around 31% had disease control.

Some clones are missing from TCRdb's copy, which holds only in-frame ones; the method was immunoSEQ multiplex PCR. The sample records tens of thousands of clones, 70% to 80% being singletons. The CDR3 loop spans 14 amino acids. Germline CDR1 and CDR2: MDHEN and SYDVKM. V was clipped by 1 base and J by 3 bases; unmatched bases: 0. Study conclusions and caveats: The study found tumor-derived TCR clones expanded in blood after radiotherapy plus ipilimumab. Strongest reported response predictors: early blood clone changes and post-radiation interferon-beta.

The clonotype was recovered from a human donor with non-small cell lung cancer whose response to radiotherapy plus ipilimumab could not be evaluated. The chain combines TRBV28 with TRBJ2-3, with 8 positions matching TRBD2. Sequencing was performed on peripheral blood, taken from a patient treated with radiotherapy plus ipilimumab. The CDR3 DNA reads as TGTGCCAGCAGTTTATTAGCGGGGACAGATACGCAGTATTTT. This codes for CASSLLAGTDTQYF.